This entry lists 5 T cell receptor beta chains sequenced from one sample in a study of long-term antiretroviral therapy in people with HIV. Running of the v3.0 immunoSEQ assay took place at survey level. The assay was immunoSEQ multiplex PCR, and TCRdb's table has in-frame clones only and misses some. The sample has 23,000 or so clones; around 87% are singletons. This material consisted of unsorted PBMCs, taken 0.2 years before starting antiretroviral therapy. The receptors here all came from a man aged 18 to 29 with HIV.

This clone occurred once. CDR3 residues: CASSSRRAGFNYGYTF. In DNA form, the CDR3 reads TGTGCCAGCAGCTCTCGCCGGGCAGGGTTTAACTATGGCTACACCTTC. The chain links TRBV7-2 to TRBJ1-2; a possible D gene is TRBD1 (5 bases). The V gene's germline CDR1 is SGHTA and CDR2 FQGNSA. V dropped 4 bases and J dropped 1 base, with 16 bases sitting between them. This CDR3 region has 16 residues.

The J gene is TRBJ2-7, the V gene TRBV7-9; D remains ambiguous. Germline V gene lookup returns CDR1 SEHNR and CDR2 FQNEAQ (reference sequence). Trimming pared 5 bases from V and 0 bases from J, leaving 17 bases between. The CDR3 sequence is 16 residues long. The CDR3 spells CASSPPLQTSSYEQYF. The CDR3 bases are TGTGCCAGCAGCCCTCCCTTGCAAACGAGCTCCTACGAGCAGTACTTC.

The chain carries TRBV7-9 and TRBJ1-1; D not certain. With 5 bases removed from V and 7 bases from J, the gap between germline ends came to 17 bases. This CDR3 region has 14 residues. Germline loops: CDR1 SEHNR, CDR2 FQNEAQ (reference sequence). This chain's CDR3 is CASSAPWPSDEAFF. The CDR3 coding sequence is TGTGCCAGCAGCGCACCTTGGCCCTCGGATGAAGCTTTCTTT. Full variable domain (outside the CDR3, taken from reference TRBV7-9 and TRBJ1-1): DTGVSQNPRHKITKRGQNVTFRCDPISEHNRLYWYRQTLGQGPEFLTYFQNEAQLEKSRLLSDRFSAERPKGSFSTLEIQRTEQGDSAMYLCASSAPWPSDEAFFGQGTRLTVV.

This sequence joins TRBV5-1 and TRBJ2-7; 7 nucleotides line up with TRBD1. Germline V gene data show CDR1 as SGHRS and CDR2 as YFSETQ. Trimming cost V 0 bases and J 0 bases; bases outside gene matches: 6. CDR3 length equals 16 residues. The CDR3 coding sequence is TGCGCCAGCAGCTTGGTCACAGGGGTAAGCTCCTACGAGCAGTACTTC. Protein: CASSLVTGVSSYEQYF.

The gene calls are TRBV7-2 and TRBJ1-1; D gene unclear. The germline V gene has CDR1 SGHTA and CDR2 FQGNSA. The CDR3 loop spans 17 amino acids. Trimming took 3 bases from V and 6 from J, leaving 23 bases between them. The DNA of the CDR3 is TGTGCCAGCAGCTTGTACGCGGGCGGGTGGCGGGTAGCTGAAGCTTTCTTT. It is translated as CASSLYAGGWRVAEAFF.